The source of this T cell receptor (beta chain) is a study of blood T cell repertoires in COVID-19. Across the whole study: Sources were T cells, B-cell-depleted T cells, or PBMCs; the material itself was cDNA or gDNA.

Assay used: immunoSEQ multiplex PCR; TCRdb lists only in-frame clones, some missing. The repertoire consists of 85,000 to 100,000 clones, with around nine tenths occurring once and the leading ten covering more than 7%. The CDR3 spans 17 residues. The V gene lost 4 bases and the J gene lost 2 bases, with 19 bases spanning the gap. The germline gives CDR1 SGDLS, CDR2 YYNGEE. Input material: peripheral blood. V gene TRBV9 combines with J gene TRBJ1-3; D may be TRBD1 (6 bases). This sequence originates from a man aged 55 to 70 with acute or convalescent COVID-19. The CDR3 bases are TGTGCCAGCAGCCAAGGTGACTTGACAGGTGCTGGAAACACCATATATTTT. Residues: CASSQGDLTGAGNTIYF. The variable domain in full, completed from reference TRBV9 and TRBJ1-3, reads DSGVTQTPKHLITATGQRVTLRCSPRSGDLSVYWYQQSLDQGLQFLIQYYNGEERAKGNILERFSAQQFPDLHSELNLSSLELGDSALYFCASSQGDLTGAGNTIYFGEGSWLTVV.